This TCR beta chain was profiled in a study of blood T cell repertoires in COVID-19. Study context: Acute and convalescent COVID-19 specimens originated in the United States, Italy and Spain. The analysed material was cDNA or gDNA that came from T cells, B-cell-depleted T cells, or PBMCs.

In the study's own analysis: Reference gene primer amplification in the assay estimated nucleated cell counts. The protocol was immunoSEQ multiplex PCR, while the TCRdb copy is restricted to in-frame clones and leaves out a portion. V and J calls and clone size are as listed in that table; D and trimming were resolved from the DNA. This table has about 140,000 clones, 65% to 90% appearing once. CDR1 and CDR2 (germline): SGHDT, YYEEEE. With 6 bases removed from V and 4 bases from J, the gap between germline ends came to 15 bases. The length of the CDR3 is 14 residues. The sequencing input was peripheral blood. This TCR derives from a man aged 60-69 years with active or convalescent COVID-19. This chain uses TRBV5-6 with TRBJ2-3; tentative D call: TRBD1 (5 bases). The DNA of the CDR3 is TGTGCCAGCATTGGGGCCTCAACGGCAGATACGCAGTATTTT. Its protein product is CASIGASTADTQYF. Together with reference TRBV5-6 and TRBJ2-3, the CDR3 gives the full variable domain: DAGVTQSPTHLIKTRGQQVTLRCSPKSGHDTVSWYQQALGQGPQFIFQYYEEEERQRGNFPDRFSGHQFPNYSSELNVNALLLGDSALYLCASIGASTADTQYFGPGTRLTVL.